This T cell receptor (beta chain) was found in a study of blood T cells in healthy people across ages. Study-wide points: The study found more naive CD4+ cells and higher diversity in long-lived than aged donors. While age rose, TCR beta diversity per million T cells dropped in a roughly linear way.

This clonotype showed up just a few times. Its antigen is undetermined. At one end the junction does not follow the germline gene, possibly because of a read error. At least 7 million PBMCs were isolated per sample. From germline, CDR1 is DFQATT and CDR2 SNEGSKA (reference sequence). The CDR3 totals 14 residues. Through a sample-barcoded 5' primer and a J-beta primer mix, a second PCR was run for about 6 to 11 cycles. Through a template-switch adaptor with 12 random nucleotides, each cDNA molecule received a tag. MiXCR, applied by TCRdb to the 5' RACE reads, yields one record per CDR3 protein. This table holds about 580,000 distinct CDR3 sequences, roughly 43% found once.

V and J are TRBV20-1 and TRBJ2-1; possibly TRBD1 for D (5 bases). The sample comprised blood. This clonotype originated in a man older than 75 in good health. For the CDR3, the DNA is TGCAGTGCTTTCAAGGGCCAGGGCTACAGTGAGCAGTTCTTC. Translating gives CSAFKGQGYSEQFF.